This T cell receptor (beta chain) was recovered during a study of shared clonotypes between healthy human individuals. Findings of the study overall: Larger richness was generally estimated for naive than memory subsets.

Researchers reported that CD8 memory united CD45RO+ cells with CCR7-negative CD45RA+ TemRA cells. This clone came up once. Its antigen is undetermined. TCRdb's copy holds only in-frame clones and misses some; the assay was immunoSEQ multiplex PCR. The table shows approximately 350,000 clones, with about 96% occurring only once. The J segment lost 2 bases and the V segment lost 8 bases, leaving 9 bases of the junction unmatched. Germline assignment: CDR1 LNHDA and CDR2 SQIVND (reference sequence). The CDR3 is made up of 14 amino acids. This sequence originates from a man aged 30 to 45 in good health. The sequenced material came from memory CD8+ T cells sorted from blood. Noted subset: CD45RO+ cells pooled with CCR7-negative TemRA cells. The chain couples TRBV19 to TRBJ2-7; 7 bases are a match to TRBD2. CDR3 amino acids: CASPPGLPTYEQYF. CDR3 coding DNA: TGTGCCAGTCCTCCGGGACTACCTACCTACGAGCAGTACTTC.